The 7 T cell receptor beta chains below come from one sample, sequenced in a study of blood T cell repertoires in COVID-19. Generated by immunoSEQ multiplex PCR, the TCRdb table keeps only in-frame clones and is missing some. Here the sample spans 330,000 or so clones, around 87% being singletons. Input material: PBMCs or T cells enriched from blood (not recorded which). The receptors originated from a middle-aged man in a cohort exposed to, infected with or recovered from COVID-19 (not recorded which).

This clone was seen once. V and J are TRBV4-2 and TRBJ2-2; D possibly corresponds to TRBD2 (5 bases). V shed 2 bases and J shed 0 bases, with 10 bases lying between them. This CDR3 has 16 amino acids. Germline V gene lookup returns CDR1 LGHNA and CDR2 YNFKEQ. CDR3 amino acids: CASSQSQAANTGELFF. The CDR3 nucleotides are TGTGCCAGCAGCCAATCCCAAGCGGCGAACACCGGGGAGCTGTTTTTT.

This clone occurred once. The rearrangement joins TRBV27 to TRBJ1-4, with D possibly TRBD1 on 5 matching bases. The CDR3 consists of 14 residues. The V end was cut by 4 bases, the J end by 6 bases, with 12 bases between. CDR1 and CDR2 (germline): MNHEY, SMNVEV (reference sequence). DNA of the CDR3: TGTGCCAGCAGTTCCACGGGGGTGGATGAAAAACTGTTTTTT. This sequence encodes CASSSTGVDEKLFF.

As concerns this clone: An end of the junction differs from the germline gene, which may be a read error. V and J are TRBV28 and TRBJ1-1; D unclear. The CDR3 covers 14 residues. CDR1 is MDHEN, CDR2 SYDVKM, per germline. CDR3 nucleotides: TGTGCCAGCAGCTTATCAACGGGGTTCGCTGAAGCTTTCTTT. It codes for CASSLSTGFAEAFF.

The gene calls are TRBV5-1 and TRBJ2-1, with 7 bases aligning to TRBD2. Per germline, CDR1 SGHRS and CDR2 YFSETQ. This CDR3 has 17 residues. V trimming: 4 bases; J trimming: 0 bases; junction bases outside the gene matches: 10. The CDR3 protein is CASSTQGGTLSYNEQFF. The CDR3 region has the DNA TGCGCCAGCAGCACTCAGGGAGGGACCCTCTCCTACAATGAGCAGTTCTTC.

The rearrangement links TRBV9 to TRBJ2-1; the match to TRBD2 covers 11 bases. J gave up 3 bases and V 8 bases, and 1 base lay outside the gene matches. Germline V CDR1 and CDR2: SGDLS, YYNGEE. There are 13 residues in the CDR3. As DNA, the CDR3 is TGTGCCAGTACTAGCGGGAGCTACAATGAGCAGTTCTTC. Amino acid sequence: CASTSGSYNEQFF.

The chain is built from TRBV12-5 and TRBJ2-1; TRBD2 aligns across 10 bases. The CDR3 sequence is 17 residues long. The ends lost 2 bases at V and 3 bases at J; junction bases unmatched: 7. Germline V gene lookup returns CDR1 LGHNT and CDR2 FRNRAP. The CDR3 nucleotides are TGTGCTAGTGGTTTGTGGCTAGCGGGAGCGATCTACAATGAGCAGTTCTTC. Translating it yields CASGLWLAGAIYNEQFF.

This clone has just a few counts. This chain joins TRBV28 and TRBJ1-2, with a tentative D call TRBD1 (6 bases). Trimming removed 6 bases from V and 8 bases from J, with 16 bases in between. CDR3 length: 13 residues. CDR1 is MDHEN and CDR2 is SYDVKM in the germline V gene. Here the CDR3 reads CASSLTGTSGYTF. CDR3 bases: TGTGCCAGCAGCTTAACAGGGACCTCAGGCTACACCTTC.